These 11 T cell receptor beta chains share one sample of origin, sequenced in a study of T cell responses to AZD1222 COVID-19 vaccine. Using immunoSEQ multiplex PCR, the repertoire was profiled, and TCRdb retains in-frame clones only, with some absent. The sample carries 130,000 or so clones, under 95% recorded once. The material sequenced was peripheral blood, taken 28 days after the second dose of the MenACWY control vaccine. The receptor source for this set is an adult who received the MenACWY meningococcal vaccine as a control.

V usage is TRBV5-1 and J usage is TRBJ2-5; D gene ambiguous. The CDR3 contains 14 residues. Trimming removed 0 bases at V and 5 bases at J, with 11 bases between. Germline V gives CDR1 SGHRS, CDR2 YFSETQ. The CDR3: CASSLEWPGETQYF. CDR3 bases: TGCGCCAGCAGCTTGGAATGGCCCGGTGAGACCCAGTACTTC. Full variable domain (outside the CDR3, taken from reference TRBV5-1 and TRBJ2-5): KAGVTQTPRYLIKTRGQQVTLSCSPISGHRSVSWYQQTPGQGLQFLFEYFSETQRNKGNFPGRFSGRQFSNSRSEMNVSTLELGDSALYLCASSLEWPGETQYFGPGTRLLVL.

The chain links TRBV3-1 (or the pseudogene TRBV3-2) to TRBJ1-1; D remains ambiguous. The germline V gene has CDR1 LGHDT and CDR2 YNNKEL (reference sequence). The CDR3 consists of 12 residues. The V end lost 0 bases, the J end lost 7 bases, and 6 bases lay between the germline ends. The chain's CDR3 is CASSQEFGEAFF. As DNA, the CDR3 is TGTGCCAGCAGCCAAGAGTTCGGTGAAGCTTTCTTT.

CDR3 DNA: TGTGCCAGCAGCTTGTTCAGGACTAGCGGGGGTGAGACCCAGTACTTC. Its protein product is CASSLFRTSGGETQYF. The rearrangement links TRBV5-6 to TRBJ2-5; 13 positions agree with TRBD2. The trim removed 1 base at V and 5 bases at J, leaving 5 bases unmatched. Germline CDR1 is SGHDT and CDR2 is YYEEEE. This CDR3 spans 16 amino acids.

CDR3 region: CAISEYRTGVVDYGYTF. Here the CDR3 DNA reads TGTGCCATCAGTGAGTACAGGACAGGGGTCGTGGACTATGGCTACACCTTC. The V call is TRBV10-3, the J call TRBJ1-2; 9 nucleotides match TRBD1. In germline, CDR1 is ENHRY, CDR2 SYGVKD. With V trimmed by 1 base and J by 3 bases, 9 bases remained unmatched. The CDR3 contains 17 residues.

The CDR3 sequence: CASTPGENTIYF. CDR3 nucleotide sequence: TGTGCCAGCACCCCCGGGGAAAACACCATATATTTT. The V gene is TRBV10-3, the J gene TRBJ1-3; D not resolved. CDR3 length: 12 residues. The germline CDR1 and CDR2 sequences are ENHRY and SYGVKD. V lost 10 bases, J lost 6 bases, and 13 bases lay in between.

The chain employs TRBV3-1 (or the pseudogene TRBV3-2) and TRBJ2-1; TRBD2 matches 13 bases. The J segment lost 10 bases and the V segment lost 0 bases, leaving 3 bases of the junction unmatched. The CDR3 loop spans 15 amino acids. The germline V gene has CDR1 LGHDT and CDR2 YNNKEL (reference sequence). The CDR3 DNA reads TGTGCCAGCAGCCAAGAAACTAGCGGGGGGGGAGAGCAGTTCTTC. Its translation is CASSQETSGGGEQFF.

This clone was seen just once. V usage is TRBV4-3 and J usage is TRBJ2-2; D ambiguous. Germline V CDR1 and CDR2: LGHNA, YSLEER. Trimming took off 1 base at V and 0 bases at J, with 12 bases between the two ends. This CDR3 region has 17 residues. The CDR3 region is CASSQASTYTNTGELFF. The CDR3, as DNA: TGCGCCAGCAGCCAAGCCTCGACATACACGAACACCGGGGAGCTGTTTTTT.

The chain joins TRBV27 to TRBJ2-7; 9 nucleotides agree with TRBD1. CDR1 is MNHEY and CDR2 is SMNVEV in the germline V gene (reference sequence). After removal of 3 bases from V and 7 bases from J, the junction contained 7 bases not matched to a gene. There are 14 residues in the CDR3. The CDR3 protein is CASSLRDRVREQYF. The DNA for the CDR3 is TGTGCCAGCAGTTTGCGGGACAGGGTGCGTGAGCAGTACTTC.

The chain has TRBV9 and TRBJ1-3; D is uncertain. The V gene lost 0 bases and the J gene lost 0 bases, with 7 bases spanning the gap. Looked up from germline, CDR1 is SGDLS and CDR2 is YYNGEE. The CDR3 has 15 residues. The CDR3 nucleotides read TGTGCCAGCAGCGTAGACGGAAACTCTGGAAACACCATATATTTT. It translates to CASSVDGNSGNTIYF. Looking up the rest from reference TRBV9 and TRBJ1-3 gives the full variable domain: DSGVTQTPKHLITATGQRVTLRCSPRSGDLSVYWYQQSLDQGLQFLIQYYNGEERAKGNILERFSAQQFPDLHSELNLSSLELGDSALYFCASSVDGNSGNTIYFGEGSWLTVV.

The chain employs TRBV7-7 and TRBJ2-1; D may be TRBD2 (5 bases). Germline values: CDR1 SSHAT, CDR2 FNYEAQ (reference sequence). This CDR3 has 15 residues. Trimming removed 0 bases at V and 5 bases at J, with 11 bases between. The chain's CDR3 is CASSLARDYNNEQFF. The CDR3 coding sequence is TGTGCCAGCAGCTTAGCAAGAGACTACAACAATGAGCAGTTCTTC.

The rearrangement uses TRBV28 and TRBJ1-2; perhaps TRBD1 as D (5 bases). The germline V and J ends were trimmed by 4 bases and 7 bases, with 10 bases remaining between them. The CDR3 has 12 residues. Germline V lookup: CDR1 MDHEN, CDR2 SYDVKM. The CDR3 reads CASSWGRTGYTF. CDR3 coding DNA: TGTGCCAGCAGTTGGGGCAGGACTGGCTACACCTTC.